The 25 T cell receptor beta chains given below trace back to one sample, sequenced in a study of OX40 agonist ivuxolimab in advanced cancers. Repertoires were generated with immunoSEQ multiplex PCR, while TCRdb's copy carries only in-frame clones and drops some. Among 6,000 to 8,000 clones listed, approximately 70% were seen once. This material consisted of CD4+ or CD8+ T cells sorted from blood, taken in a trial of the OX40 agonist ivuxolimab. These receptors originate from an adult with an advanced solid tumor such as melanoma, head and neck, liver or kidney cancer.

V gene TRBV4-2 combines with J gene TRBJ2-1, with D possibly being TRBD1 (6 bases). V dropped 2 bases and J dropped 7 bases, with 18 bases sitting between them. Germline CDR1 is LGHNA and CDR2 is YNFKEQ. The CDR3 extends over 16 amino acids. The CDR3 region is CASSQNQGFLGNEQFF. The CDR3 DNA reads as TGTGCCAGCAGCCAAAACCAGGGGTTCTTGGGGAATGAGCAGTTCTTC.

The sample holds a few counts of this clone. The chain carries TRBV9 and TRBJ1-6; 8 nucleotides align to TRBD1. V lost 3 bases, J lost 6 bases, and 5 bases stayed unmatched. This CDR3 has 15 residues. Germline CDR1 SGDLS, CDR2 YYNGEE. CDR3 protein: CASSETGDGNSPLHF. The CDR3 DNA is TGTGCCAGCAGCGAGACAGGGGATGGTAATTCACCCCTCCACTTT.

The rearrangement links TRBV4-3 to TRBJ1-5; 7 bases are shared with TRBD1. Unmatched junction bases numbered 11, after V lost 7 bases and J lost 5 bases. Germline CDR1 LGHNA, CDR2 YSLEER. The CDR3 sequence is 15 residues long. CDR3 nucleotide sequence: TGCGCCAGCACCCTAAGACTAACAGGGGATCAGCCCCAGCATTTT. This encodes CASTLRLTGDQPQHF.

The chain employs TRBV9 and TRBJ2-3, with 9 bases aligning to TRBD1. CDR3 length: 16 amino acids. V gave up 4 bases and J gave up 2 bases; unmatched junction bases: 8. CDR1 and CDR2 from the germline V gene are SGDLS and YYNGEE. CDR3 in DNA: TGTGCCAGCAGCTCTCCCGGGACAGGGTCCACAGATACGCAGTATTTT. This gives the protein CASSSPGTGSTDTQYF.

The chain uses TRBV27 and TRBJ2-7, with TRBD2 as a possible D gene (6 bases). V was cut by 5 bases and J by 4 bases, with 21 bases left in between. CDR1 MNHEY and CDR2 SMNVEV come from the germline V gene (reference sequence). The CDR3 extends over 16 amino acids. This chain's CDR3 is CASSTNVLGRLYEQYF. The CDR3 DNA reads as TGTGCCAGCAGTACTAACGTACTAGGGAGGCTTTACGAGCAGTACTTC.

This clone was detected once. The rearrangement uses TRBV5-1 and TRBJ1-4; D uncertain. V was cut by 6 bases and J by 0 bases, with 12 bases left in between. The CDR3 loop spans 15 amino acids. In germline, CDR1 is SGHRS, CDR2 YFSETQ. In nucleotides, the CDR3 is TGCGCCAGCAAAGGGAGGCCGGCAACTAATGAAAAACTGTTTTTT. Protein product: CASKGRPATNEKLFF. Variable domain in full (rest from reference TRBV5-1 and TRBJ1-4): KAGVTQTPRYLIKTRGQQVTLSCSPISGHRSVSWYQQTPGQGLQFLFEYFSETQRNKGNFPGRFSGRQFSNSRSEMNVSTLELGDSALYLCASKGRPATNEKLFFGSGTQLSVL.

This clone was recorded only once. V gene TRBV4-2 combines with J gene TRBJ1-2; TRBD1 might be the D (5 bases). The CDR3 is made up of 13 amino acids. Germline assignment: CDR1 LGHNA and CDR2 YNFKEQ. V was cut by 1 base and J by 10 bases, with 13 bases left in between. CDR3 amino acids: CASSQAGPGHYTF. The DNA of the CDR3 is TGTGCCAGCAGCCAAGCGGGACCGGGCCACTACACCTTC.

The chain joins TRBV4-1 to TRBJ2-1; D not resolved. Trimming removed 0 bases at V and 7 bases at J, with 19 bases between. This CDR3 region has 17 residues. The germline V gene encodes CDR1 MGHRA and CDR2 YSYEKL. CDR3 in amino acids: CASSQDHWVVGINEQFF. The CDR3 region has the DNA TGCGCCAGCAGCCAAGATCACTGGGTTGTAGGGATAAATGAGCAGTTCTTC.

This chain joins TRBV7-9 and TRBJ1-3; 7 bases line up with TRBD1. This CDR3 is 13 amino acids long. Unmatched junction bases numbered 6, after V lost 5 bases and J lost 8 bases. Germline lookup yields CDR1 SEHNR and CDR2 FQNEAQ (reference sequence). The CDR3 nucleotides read TGTGCCAGCAGCCCCAGGGGGACCGACACCATATATTTT. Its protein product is CASSPRGTDTIYF.

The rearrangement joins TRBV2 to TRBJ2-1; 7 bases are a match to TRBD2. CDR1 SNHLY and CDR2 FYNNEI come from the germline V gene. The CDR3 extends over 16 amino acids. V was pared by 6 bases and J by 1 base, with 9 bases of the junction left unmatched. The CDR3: CASSPIAGASYNEQFF. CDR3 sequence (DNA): TGTGCCAGCAGCCCGATCGCGGGAGCATCCTACAATGAGCAGTTCTTC.

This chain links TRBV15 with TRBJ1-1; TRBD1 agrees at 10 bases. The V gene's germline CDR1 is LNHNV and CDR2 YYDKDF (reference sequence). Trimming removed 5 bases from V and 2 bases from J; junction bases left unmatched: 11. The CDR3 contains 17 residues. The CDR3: CATSLPGTGARNTEAFF. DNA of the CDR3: TGTGCCACCAGCTTACCCGGGACAGGGGCGCGTAACACTGAAGCTTTCTTT.

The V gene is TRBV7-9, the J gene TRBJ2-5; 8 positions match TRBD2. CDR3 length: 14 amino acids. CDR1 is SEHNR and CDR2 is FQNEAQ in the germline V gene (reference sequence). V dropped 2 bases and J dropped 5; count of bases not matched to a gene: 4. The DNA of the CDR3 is TGTGCCAGCAGCTTAAGCGGGGGCCCTGAGACCCAGTACTTC. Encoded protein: CASSLSGGPETQYF.

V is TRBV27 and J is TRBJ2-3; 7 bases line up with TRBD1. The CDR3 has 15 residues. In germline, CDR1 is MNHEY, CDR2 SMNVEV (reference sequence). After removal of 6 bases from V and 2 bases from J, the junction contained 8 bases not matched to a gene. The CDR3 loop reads CASSPGTANTDTQYF. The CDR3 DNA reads TGTGCCAGCAGCCCCGGGACAGCAAACACAGATACGCAGTATTTT.

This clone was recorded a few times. Here the CDR3 reads CASSLAPMGDEQFF. The DNA for the CDR3 is TGTGCCAGCAGCTTAGCGCCGATGGGTGATGAGCAGTTCTTC. This chain uses TRBV7-9 with TRBJ2-1; D call uncertain. V gave up 0 bases and J gave up 8 bases, with 11 bases separating them. Germline loops: CDR1 SEHNR, CDR2 FQNEAQ (reference sequence). The CDR3 runs to 14 residues.

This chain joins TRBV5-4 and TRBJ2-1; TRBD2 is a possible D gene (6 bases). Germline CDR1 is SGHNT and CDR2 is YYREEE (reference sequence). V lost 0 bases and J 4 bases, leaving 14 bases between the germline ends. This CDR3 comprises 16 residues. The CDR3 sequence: CASSLDHSGPYNEQFF. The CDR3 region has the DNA TGTGCCAGCAGCTTGGACCATAGCGGACCGTACAATGAGCAGTTCTTC.

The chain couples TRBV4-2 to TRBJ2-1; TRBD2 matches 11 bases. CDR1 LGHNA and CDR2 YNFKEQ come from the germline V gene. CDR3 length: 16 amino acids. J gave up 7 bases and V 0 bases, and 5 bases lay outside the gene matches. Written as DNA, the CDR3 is TGTGCCAGCAGCCAAGAGTTAGCGGGAGGGTTGAATGAGCAGTTCTTC. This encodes CASSQELAGGLNEQFF.

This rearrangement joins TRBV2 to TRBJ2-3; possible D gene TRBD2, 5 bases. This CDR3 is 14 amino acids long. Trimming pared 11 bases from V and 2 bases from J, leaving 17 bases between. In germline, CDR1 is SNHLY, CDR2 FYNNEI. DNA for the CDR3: TGTGCCCCCTCTAGCCTGGACTTCACAGATACGCAGTATTTT. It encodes CAPSSLDFTDTQYF.

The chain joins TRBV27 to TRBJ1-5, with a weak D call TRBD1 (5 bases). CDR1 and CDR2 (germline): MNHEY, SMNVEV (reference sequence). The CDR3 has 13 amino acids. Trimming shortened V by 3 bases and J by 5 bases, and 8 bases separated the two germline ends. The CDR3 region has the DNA TGTGCCAGCAGTTTCCAGGGTTATCAGCCCCAGCATTTT. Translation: CASSFQGYQPQHF.

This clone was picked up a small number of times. The CDR3 nucleotides read TGTGCCAGCAGCGAGTTCCTAGCGGATGAGCAGTTCTTC. Translated: CASSEFLADEQFF. The chain uses TRBV9 and TRBJ2-1, with 7 bases that match TRBD2. In germline, CDR1 is SGDLS, CDR2 YYNGEE. V gave up 3 bases and J gave up 8 bases; unmatched junction bases: 5. The CDR3 is 13 residues long. Complete variable domain (other parts from reference TRBV9 and TRBJ2-1): DSGVTQTPKHLITATGQRVTLRCSPRSGDLSVYWYQQSLDQGLQFLIQYYNGEERAKGNILERFSAQQFPDLHSELNLSSLELGDSALYFCASSEFLADEQFFGPGTRLTVL.

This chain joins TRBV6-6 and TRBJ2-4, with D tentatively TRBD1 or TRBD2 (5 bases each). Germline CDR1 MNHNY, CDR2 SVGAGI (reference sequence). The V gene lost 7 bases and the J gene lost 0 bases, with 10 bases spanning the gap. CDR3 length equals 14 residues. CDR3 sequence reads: CASTTGTAKNIQYF. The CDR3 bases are TGTGCCAGCACCACCGGGACAGCCAAAAACATTCAGTACTTC.

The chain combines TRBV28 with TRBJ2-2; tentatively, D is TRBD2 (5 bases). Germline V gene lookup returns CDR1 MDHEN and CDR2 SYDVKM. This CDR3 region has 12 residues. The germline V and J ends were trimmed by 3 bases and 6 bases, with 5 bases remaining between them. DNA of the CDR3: TGTGCCAGCAGTTTTAGCGCCGGGGAGCTGTTTTTT. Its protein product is CASSFSAGELFF. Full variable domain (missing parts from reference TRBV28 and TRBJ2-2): DVKVTQSSRYLVKRTGEKVFLECVQDMDHENMFWYRQDPGLGLRLIYFSYDVKMKEKGDIPEGYSVSREKKERFSLILESASTNQTSMYLCASSFSAGELFFGEGSRLTVL.

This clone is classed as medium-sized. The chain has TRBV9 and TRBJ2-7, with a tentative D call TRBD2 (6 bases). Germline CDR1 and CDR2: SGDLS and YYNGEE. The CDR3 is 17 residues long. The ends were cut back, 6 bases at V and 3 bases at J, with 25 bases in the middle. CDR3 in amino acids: CASNVRDWPSFGYEQYF. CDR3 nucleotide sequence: TGTGCCAGCAACGTCCGGGACTGGCCTTCTTTTGGCTACGAGCAGTACTTC.

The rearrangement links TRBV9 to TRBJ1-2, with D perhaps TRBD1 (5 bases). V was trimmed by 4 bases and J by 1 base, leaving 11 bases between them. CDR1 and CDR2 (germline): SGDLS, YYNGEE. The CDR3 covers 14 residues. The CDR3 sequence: CASSRGGDNYGYTF. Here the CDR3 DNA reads TGTGCCAGCAGCCGTGGGGGGGATAACTATGGCTACACCTTC.

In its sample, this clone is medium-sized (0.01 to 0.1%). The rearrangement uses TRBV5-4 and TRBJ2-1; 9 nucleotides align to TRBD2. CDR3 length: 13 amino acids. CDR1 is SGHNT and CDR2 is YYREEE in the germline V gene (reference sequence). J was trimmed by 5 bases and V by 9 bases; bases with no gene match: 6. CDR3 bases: TGTGCCACCCTGGCGGGAGGGAACAATGAGCAGTTCTTC. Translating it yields CATLAGGNNEQFF.

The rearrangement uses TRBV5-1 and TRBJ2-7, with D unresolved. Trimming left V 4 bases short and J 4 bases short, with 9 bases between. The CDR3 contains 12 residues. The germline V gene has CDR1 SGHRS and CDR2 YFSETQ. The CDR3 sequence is CASSLDGYEQYF. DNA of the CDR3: TGCGCCAGCAGCCTGGACGGTTACGAGCAGTACTTC.